One sample yielded the 7 T cell receptor beta chains listed below, sequenced in a study of beta chain features in type 1 diabetes. General study findings and limits: Among all four CD4+ subsets, Type 1 diabetes patients had TCRB CDR3s that were moderately but significantly shorter.

cDNA synthesis used the whole RNA isolate, giving expressed TCRB sequences. The protocol was immunoSEQ multiplex PCR, while the TCRdb copy is restricted to in-frame clones and leaves out a portion. The table lists around 690,000 clones, around 11% of them singletons. These receptors' targets are unknown. Sequenced sample: naive CD4+ T cells from blood. The receptors derive from a man between 25 and 39 years old with type 1 diabetes.

This clone was counted only a few times. The chain carries TRBV30 and TRBJ1-3; D is ambiguous. V was clipped by 0 bases and J by 2 bases, with 8 bases between them. The CDR3 totals 14 residues. CDR1 is GTSNPN and CDR2 is SVGIG in the germline V gene (reference sequence). The CDR3 loop is CAWSVGAAGNTIYF. CDR3 coding DNA: TGTGCCTGGAGTGTAGGAGCGGCTGGAAACACCATATATTTT. The full variable domain, with the rest looked up from reference TRBV30 and TRBJ1-3, is SQTIHQWPATLVQPVGSPLSLECTVEGTSNPNLYWYRQAAGRGLQLLFYSVGIGQISSEVPQNLSASRPQDRQFILSSKKLLLSDSGFYLCAWSVGAAGNTIYFGEGSWLTVV.

This clone was seen more than once but under ten times. V is TRBV28 and J is TRBJ2-3, with D perhaps being TRBD1 or TRBD2 (5 bases each). Trimming stripped 7 bases from V and 0 bases from J, with 23 bases between. Germline V lookup: CDR1 MDHEN, CDR2 SYDVKM. CDR3 length: 18 residues. CDR3 nucleotide sequence: TGTGCCAGCATTCCAGCCCTGGGACGGCGAACGAGCACAGATACGCAGTATTTT. Its translation is CASIPALGRRTSTDTQYF.

This clone was detected only a few times. The chain has TRBV6-4 and TRBJ2-3, with D uncertain. CDR1 is MRHNA, CDR2 SNTAGT, per germline. This CDR3 has 13 residues. V shed 3 bases and J shed 6 bases, with 10 bases lying between them. The CDR3 DNA reads as TGTGCCAGCAGTGAAAGACCCCGGGATACGCAGTATTTT. Translated: CASSERPRDTQYF.

The chain has TRBV7-9 and TRBJ2-5; possible D gene TRBD2, 6 bases. The CDR3 runs 17 residues. Germline V gene lookup returns CDR1 SEHNR and CDR2 FQNEAQ (reference sequence). V lost 7 bases, J lost 3 bases, and 24 bases lay in between. The CDR3 nucleotides read TGTGCCAGCAACCGCTACCGGTCGGAGGGCCTGGAAGAGACCCAGTACTTC. As protein: CASNRYRSEGLEETQYF.

This clone showed up just a few times. The chain joins TRBV30 to TRBJ1-2, with 10 bases that match TRBD1. In germline, CDR1 is GTSNPN, CDR2 SVGIG (reference sequence). Trimming removed 5 bases from V and 2 bases from J; junction bases left unmatched: 8. There are 15 residues in the CDR3. CDR3 in amino acids: CAWEYRDRGNYGYTF. Here the CDR3 DNA reads TGTGCCTGGGAATACCGGGACAGGGGAAACTATGGCTACACCTTC.

The V gene is TRBV27, the J gene TRBJ1-2, with D tentatively TRBD1 (6 bases). The CDR3 spans 16 residues. Trimming took off 5 bases at V and 3 bases at J, with 19 bases between the two ends. Germline CDR1 MNHEY, CDR2 SMNVEV (reference sequence). The chain's CDR3 is CASSPPPGSGDYGYTF. The CDR3 nucleotides are TGTGCCAGCAGTCCCCCCCCGGGGTCAGGGGACTATGGCTACACCTTC.

This clone was seen only a few times. The chain links TRBV5-1 to TRBJ2-2; D uncertain. The CDR3 is 16 residues long. Germline V gene sequence: CDR1 SGHRS, CDR2 YFSETQ. Between the trimmed V and J ends, which lost 0 bases and 3 bases, there was a span of 12 bases. The CDR3 bases are TGCGCCAGCAGCTTGGATCTGGCAGGTTACACCGGGGAGCTGTTTTTT. It translates to CASSLDLAGYTGELFF.